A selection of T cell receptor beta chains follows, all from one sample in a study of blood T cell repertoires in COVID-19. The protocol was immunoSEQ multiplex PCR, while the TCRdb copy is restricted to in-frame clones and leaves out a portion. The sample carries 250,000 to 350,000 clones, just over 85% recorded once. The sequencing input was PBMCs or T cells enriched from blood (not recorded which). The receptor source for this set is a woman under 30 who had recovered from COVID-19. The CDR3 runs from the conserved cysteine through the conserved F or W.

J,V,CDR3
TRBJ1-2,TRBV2,CASSEAGANYGYTF
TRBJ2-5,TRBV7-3,CASSFRAGPETQYF
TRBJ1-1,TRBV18,CASSASGTANTEAFF
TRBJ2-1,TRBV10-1,CASSEPGLGGEQFF
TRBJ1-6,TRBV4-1,CASSQGDRDNSPLHF
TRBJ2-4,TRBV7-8,CASSLVAAGAKNIQYF
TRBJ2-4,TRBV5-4,CASSKFWGEAKNIQYF
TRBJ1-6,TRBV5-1,CASSASWSLNSPLHF
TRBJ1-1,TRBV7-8,CASSFSEVSLIAFF
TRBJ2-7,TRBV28,CASSRQGGPYEQYF
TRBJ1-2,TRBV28,CASSFFRFYGYTF
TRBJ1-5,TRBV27,CASSLVGPQPQHF
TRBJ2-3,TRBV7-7,CASTPLAGLTDTQYF
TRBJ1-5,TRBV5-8,CASRYTGAQPQHF
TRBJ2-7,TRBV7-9,CASSTDRGQQYF
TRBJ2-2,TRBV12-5,CASGLGSGYTGELFF
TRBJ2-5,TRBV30,CAWTPGGETQYF
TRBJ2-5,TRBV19,CASSIYPIAGEETQYF
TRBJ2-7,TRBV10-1,CASSESGQWTGEYF
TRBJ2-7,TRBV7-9,CASRSTLGTGAYEQYF
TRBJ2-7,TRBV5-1,CASSSRSSYEQYF
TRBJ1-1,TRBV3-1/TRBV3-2,CASSQGSGRQTEAFF
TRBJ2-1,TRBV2,CASSLLPGQSNYNEQFF
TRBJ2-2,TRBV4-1,CASSLDLGGTFTGELFF
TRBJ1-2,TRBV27,CASSLGAPVDGYTF
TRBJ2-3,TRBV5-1,CASSLTLQNTDTQYF
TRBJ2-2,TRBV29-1,CSVPGQGMNTGELFF
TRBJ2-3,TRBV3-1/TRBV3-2,CASSQAQSGGGADTQYF
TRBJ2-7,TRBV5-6,CASSLAAGGTMGEQYF
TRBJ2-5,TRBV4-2,CASSPADAAGGYQETQYF
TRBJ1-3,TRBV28,CASSTPGQGISGNTIYF
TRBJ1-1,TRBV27,CASSDRTASAEAFF
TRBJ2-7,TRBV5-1,CASSPSGGAYEQYF
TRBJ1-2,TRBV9,CASSTGFGYTF
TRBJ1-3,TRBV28,CASSFPSTVYSGNTIYF
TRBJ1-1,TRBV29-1,CSVEGQMNTEAFF
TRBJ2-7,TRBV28,CASSSLLTFDGTPTYEQYF
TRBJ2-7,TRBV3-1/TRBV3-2,CASSHRDSYEQYF
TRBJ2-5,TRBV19,CASSTGQGRETQYF
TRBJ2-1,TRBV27,CASSYYGLNEQFF
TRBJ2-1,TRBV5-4,CASSPGTSGYNEQFF
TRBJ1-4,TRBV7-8,CASSFGRVEKLFF
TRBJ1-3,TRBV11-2,CASSPGTRGNTIYF
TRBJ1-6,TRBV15,CATSRDNIGSGSPLHF
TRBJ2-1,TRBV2,CASGLAGEMGNEQFF
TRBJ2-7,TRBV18,CASSPGLAGDDEQYF